This T cell receptor beta chain was found in a study of T cell changes during pregnancy in multiple sclerosis (dated by TCRdb to the late 2010s). Regarding the study in general: Changes in the T cell repertoire over the course of pregnancy were examined in this study in women with multiple sclerosis.

CDR1 and CDR2 were assigned from the germline V gene as SGHRS and YFSETQ. From V the trimming removes 3 bases and from J it removes 0 bases, while the gene matches leave 5 bases of the junction unaccounted for. Reading from cysteine to phenylalanine, the CDR3 counts 16 amino acids. The entry retains the CDR3 DNA only, 48 bases that are in frame from base 1. Preparation of the library involved the immunoSEQ multiplex PCR assay. As stored in TCRdb, this immuneACCESS dataset retains in-frame rearrangements with V and J assigned. A fraction of the clones does not appear; measured against another copy, unresolved V genes explain less than half of the discrepancy, and the remainder lacks a known reason. This sample gives around 75,000 clones in total; approximately 95% of them show up just once. The ten top clones hold more than 0.12% of the sample. On this clone itself: The antigen this receptor binds is unknown. No base qualities exist here, and no much larger clone lies one base off it.

The receptor's source is a female donor with multiple sclerosis, enrolled in a pregnancy study. Sequences were derived from CD4+ T cells from peripheral blood mononuclear cells, sampled after pregnancy. The chain links TRBV5-1 with TRBJ2-7, and TRBD2 aligns with 11 junction nucleotides. The DNA sequence follows: TGCGCCAGCAGCTATATAGCGGGAGGGCCCTCCTACGAGCAGTACTTC. This sequence encodes CASSYIAGGPSYEQYF.